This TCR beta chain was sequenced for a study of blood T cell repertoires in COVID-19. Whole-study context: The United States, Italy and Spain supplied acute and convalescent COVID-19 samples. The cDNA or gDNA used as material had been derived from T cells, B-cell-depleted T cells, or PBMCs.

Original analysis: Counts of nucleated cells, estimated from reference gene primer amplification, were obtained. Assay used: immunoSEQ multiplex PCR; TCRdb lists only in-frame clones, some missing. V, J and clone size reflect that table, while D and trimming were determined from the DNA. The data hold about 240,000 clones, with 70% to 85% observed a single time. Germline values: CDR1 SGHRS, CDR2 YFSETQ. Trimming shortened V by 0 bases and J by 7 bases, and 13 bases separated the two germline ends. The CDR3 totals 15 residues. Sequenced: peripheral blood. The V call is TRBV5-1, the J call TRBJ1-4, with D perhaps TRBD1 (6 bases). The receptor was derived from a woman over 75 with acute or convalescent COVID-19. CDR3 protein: CASSLEGRGFEKLFF. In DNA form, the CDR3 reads TGCGCCAGCAGCTTGGAGGGCAGGGGATTTGAAAAACTGTTTTTT.